This is a list of T cell receptor beta chains from one sample in a study of cytomegalovirus exposure and HLA in healthy donors. Clones were sequenced by immunoSEQ multiplex PCR, and TCRdb holds only the in-frame ones, with some missing. The top ten hold around 5% of the sample, which has approximately 110,000 clones, about 80% seen once. Sequenced material: PBMCs. These receptor sequences come from a female donor in good health and CMV-seropositive. Both conserved end residues are part of each CDR3. D genes are given only for firm matches. Clone size is given for some rows only: seen once, a few or many times, or a class if the clone is expanded.

j_gene,v_gene,d_gene,abundance,len,CDR3aa,CDR3nt
TRBJ2-1,TRBV5-1,TRBD2,.,15,CASSFRRGVYNEQFF,TGCGCCAGCAGCTTTCGGCGGGGGGTTTACAATGAGCAGTTCTTC
TRBJ2-2,TRBV5-5,.,.,15,CASSSQNANTGELFF,TGTGCCAGCAGCTCACAGAACGCGAACACCGGGGAGCTGTTTTTT
TRBJ1-1,TRBV5-4,.,.,13,CASSFTGNTEAFF,TGTGCCAGCAGCTTTACAGGGAACACTGAAGCTTTCTTT
TRBJ2-1,TRBV5-1,.,.,15,CASSWGGQDYNEQFF,TGCGCCAGCAGCTGGGGGGGACAGGACTACAATGAGCAGTTCTTC
TRBJ2-1,TRBV4-3,.,.,18,CASSQDGGGAGSYNEQFF,TGCGCCAGCAGCCAAGATGGTGGCGGTGCGGGCTCCTACAATGAGCAGTTCTTC
TRBJ2-1,TRBV9,TRBD1,.,15,CASSAQDRANNEQFF,TGTGCCAGCAGCGCTCAAGACAGGGCCAACAATGAGCAGTTCTTC
TRBJ2-5,TRBV5-1,.,.,13,CASSLTGRETQYF,TGCGCCAGCAGCTTGACAGGGAGAGAGACCCAGTACTTC
TRBJ1-1,TRBV7-8,TRBD1,.,15,CASNTGTGWVAEAFF,TGTGCCAGCAACACCGGGACAGGGTGGGTTGCTGAAGCTTTCTTT
TRBJ2-2,TRBV7-2,TRBD2,.,15,CASSWTSGRTGELFF,TGTGCCAGCAGCTGGACTAGCGGGAGAACCGGGGAGCTGTTTTTT
TRBJ2-2,TRBV10-1,TRBD1,.,14,CASSSTGGLGELFF,TGCGCCAGCAGTTCGACAGGGGGCCTCGGGGAGCTGTTTTTT
TRBJ2-3,TRBV5-3,TRBD2,.,17,CARSLIGLADSTDTQYF,TGTGCCAGAAGCTTGATCGGACTAGCCGATTCCACAGATACGCAGTATTTT
TRBJ1-1,TRBV5-1,TRBD1,once,13,CASSSTGAPEAFF,TGCGCCAGCAGCTCGACAGGGGCCCCTGAAGCTTTCTTT
TRBJ1-2,TRBV7-6,TRBD1,.,13,CASSLKQGDGYTF,TGTGCCAGCAGCTTAAAACAGGGGGATGGCTACACCTTC
TRBJ2-5,TRBV27,.,once,15,CASSYTLTRSETQYF,TGTGCCAGCAGTTACACCCTGACTAGGTCTGAGACCCAGTACTTC
TRBJ1-4,TRBV29-1,TRBD1,.,13,CSVEGGTREKLFF,TGCAGCGTGGAAGGGGGCACGAGGGAAAAACTGTTTTTT
TRBJ2-1,TRBV10-2,TRBD2,.,15,CASSAASGGRNEQFF,TGCGCCAGCAGTGCCGCTAGCGGGGGGAGGAATGAGCAGTTCTTC
TRBJ1-2,TRBV29-1,TRBD1,few,15,CSVRQTDRGNYGYTF,TGCAGCGTTCGACAAACGGACAGGGGGAACTATGGCTACACCTTC
TRBJ2-7,TRBV27,.,.,16,CASSLRGSKKGYEQYF,TGTGCCAGCAGTTTAAGGGGTTCAAAGAAGGGCTACGAGCAGTACTTC
TRBJ1-4,TRBV4-1,TRBD1,few,16,CASSQDLRTGYEKLFF,TGCGCCAGCAGCCAAGATCTTCGGACAGGGTATGAAAAACTGTTTTTT
TRBJ2-3,TRBV11-1,.,.,16,CASSPRAGYSTDTQYF,TGTGCCAGCAGCCCCAGAGCCGGGTATTCCACAGATACGCAGTATTTT
TRBJ2-7,TRBV18,.,.,15,CASSPRGGTAAEQYF,TGTGCCAGCTCACCCCGTGGGGGGACAGCGGCAGAGCAGTACTTC
TRBJ1-1,TRBV5-1,TRBD1,.,14,CASSSYRGYTEAFF,TGCGCCAGCAGCTCCTACAGGGGGTACACTGAAGCTTTCTTT
TRBJ2-3,TRBV5-1,.,.,15,CASFGGGSPTDTQYF,TGCGCCAGCTTCGGTGGGGGGAGCCCCACAGATACGCAGTATTTT
TRBJ2-7,TRBV18,TRBD1,.,14,CASSPDRGLYEQYF,TGTGCCAGCTCACCGGACAGGGGGCTGTACGAGCAGTACTTC
TRBJ1-6,TRBV5-1,TRBD1,.,20,CASSLHSIRDSTFNNSPLHF,TGCGCCAGCAGCCTACACTCGATCCGGGACAGTACCTTTAATAATTCACCCCTCCACTTT
TRBJ1-2,TRBV9,TRBD1,few,16,CASSGLGTGREYGYTF,TGTGCCAGCAGCGGATTAGGGACAGGGAGAGAATATGGCTACACCTTC
TRBJ2-7,TRBV5-1,.,.,15,CASSAVAGDTYEQYF,TGCGCCAGCAGCGCGGTCGCGGGCGATACCTACGAGCAGTACTTC
TRBJ1-1,TRBV7-3,.,.,13,CASSTQGGTEAFF,TGTGCCAGCAGCACACAGGGTGGCACTGAAGCTTTCTTT
TRBJ2-3,TRBV30,TRBD2,.,14,CAWSVGGGGDTQYF,TGTGCCTGGAGTGTAGGCGGGGGGGGCGATACGCAGTATTTT
TRBJ1-3,TRBV5-1,.,few,15,CASSRTVGTGNTIYF,TGCGCCAGCTCAAGGACAGTTGGGACTGGAAACACCATATATTTT
TRBJ2-1,TRBV5-1,TRBD2,.,15,CASRALAGGLDEQFF,TGCGCCAGCAGGGCCCTAGCGGGGGGGCTAGATGAGCAGTTCTTC
TRBJ1-2,TRBV5-8,.,.,15,CASSTGQRGGYGYTF,TGTGCCAGCAGCACAGGACAGCGGGGGGGATATGGCTACACCTTC
TRBJ2-7,TRBV13,TRBD2,once,15,CASSNSGETSYEQYF,TGTGCCAGCAGCAATAGCGGGGAGACCTCCTACGAGCAGTACTTC
TRBJ2-1,TRBV19,.,.,13,CASSINPGGRRFF,TGTGCCAGTAGTATTAACCCCGGAGGGCGAAGGTTCTTC
TRBJ2-5,TRBV10-3,TRBD2,once,14,CAISSGRAQETQYF,TGTGCCATTTCTAGCGGGAGGGCCCAAGAGACCCAGTACTTC
TRBJ2-5,TRBV2,TRBD2,.,17,CASCLGLAGGLGETQYF,TGTGCCAGCTGTCTAGGGCTAGCGGGAGGGCTTGGAGAGACCCAGTACTTC
TRBJ1-1,TRBV2,.,.,14,CASRPGGGNTEAFF,TGTGCCAGCAGACCGGGAGGGGGGAACACTGAAGCTTTCTTT
TRBJ2-3,TRBV28,.,.,14,CASNREWSTDTQYF,TGTGCCAGCAACCGGGAGTGGAGCACAGATACGCAGTATTTT
TRBJ2-6,TRBV7-9,.,.,18,CASSLDRTGHSGANVLTF,TGTGCCAGCAGCTTAGATCGAACAGGCCACTCTGGGGCCAACGTCCTGACTTTC
TRBJ2-3,TRBV6-6,.,.,13,CASSYQGSDTQYF,TGTGCCAGCAGTTATCAGGGGTCAGATACGCAGTATTTT
TRBJ1-1,TRBV5-1,.,.,12,CASSGSGTEAFF,TGCGCCAGCAGCGGATCAGGGACTGAAGCTTTCTTT
TRBJ2-7,TRBV27,TRBD1,few,17,CASSPNPGTGLSYEQYF,TGTGCCAGCAGTCCAAATCCCGGGACAGGGCTCTCCTACGAGCAGTACTTC
TRBJ2-7,TRBV7-2,TRBD1,.,14,CASSLGQGTYEQYF,TGTGCCAGCAGCTTGGGACAGGGGACCTACGAGCAGTACTTC
TRBJ2-1,TRBV9,.,.,16,CASSPGAAHAYNEQFF,TGTGCCAGCAGCCCTGGGGCTGCGCACGCTTACAATGAGCAGTTCTTC
TRBJ2-1,TRBV15,TRBD2,.,16,CASRTSLLSSYNEQFF,TGTGCCTCTAGGACTAGCCTGTTGAGCTCCTACAATGAGCAGTTCTTC
TRBJ1-3,TRBV7-8,TRBD1,.,16,CASSSNRGRGGNTIYF,TGTGCCAGCAGCTCCAACAGGGGGCGAGGAGGAAACACCATATATTTT
TRBJ1-3,TRBV28,.,.,16,CASSLSGTHSGNTIYF,TGTGCCAGCAGTTTGTCGGGAACTCACTCTGGAAACACCATATATTTT
TRBJ1-1,TRBV7-2,TRBD1,.,15,CASKKPGTGGLRAFF,TGTGCCAGCAAAAAACCAGGGACAGGGGGCTTGAGAGCTTTCTTT
TRBJ2-7,TRBV5-1,.,.,14,CASSLEISSYEQYF,TGCGCCAGCAGCTTGGAAATTAGCTCCTACGAGCAGTACTTC
TRBJ2-2,TRBV5-1,.,.,15,CASSSSGQQDGELFF,TGCGCCAGCAGTTCATCAGGACAGCAGGACGGGGAGCTGTTTTTT
TRBJ1-5,TRBV27,.,.,16,CASSTTGQLDHQPQHF,TGTGCCAGCAGCACCACGGGACAACTTGACCATCAGCCCCAGCATTTT